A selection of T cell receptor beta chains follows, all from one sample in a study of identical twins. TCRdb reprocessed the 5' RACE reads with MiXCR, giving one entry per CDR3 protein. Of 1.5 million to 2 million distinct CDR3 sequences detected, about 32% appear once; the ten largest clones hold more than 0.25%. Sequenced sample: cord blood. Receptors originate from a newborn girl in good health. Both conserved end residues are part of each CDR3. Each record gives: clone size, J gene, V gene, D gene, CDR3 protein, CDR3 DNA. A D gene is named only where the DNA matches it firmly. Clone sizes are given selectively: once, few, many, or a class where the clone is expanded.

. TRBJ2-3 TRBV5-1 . CASSLVPRQDGDTQYF TGCGCCAGCAGCTTGGTGCCTAGGCAGGATGGAGATACGCAGTATTTT
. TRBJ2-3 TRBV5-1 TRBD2 CASSFWGLAGGLKDTQYF TGCGCCAGCAGCTTTTGGGGACTAGCGGGAGGTCTGAAAGATACGCAGTATTTT
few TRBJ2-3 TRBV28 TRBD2 CASSWTSGTRPDTQYF TGTGCCAGCAGTTGGACTAGCGGGACCAGGCCAGATACGCAGTATTTT
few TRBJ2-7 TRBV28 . CASSKRDGYEQYF TGTGCCAGCAGCAAGAGGGACGGGTACGAGCAGTACTTC
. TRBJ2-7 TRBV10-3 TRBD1 CAISQGASYEQYF TGTGCCATCTCTCAGGGGGCCAGTTACGAGCAGTACTTC
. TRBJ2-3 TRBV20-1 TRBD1 CSARNRGRPPQVADTQYF TGCAGTGCTAGGAACAGGGGGCGGCCGCCCCAGGTGGCAGATACGCAGTATTTT
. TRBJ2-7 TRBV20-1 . CGALLRYEQYF TGCGGTGCTCTGTTACGCTACGAGCAGTACTTC
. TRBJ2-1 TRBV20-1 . CSAMFARLGISYEQFF TGCAGTGCTATGTTCGCGCGGTTAGGCATAAGCTATGAGCAGTTCTTC
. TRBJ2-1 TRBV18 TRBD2 CASSQAREPHNEQFF TGTGCCAGCTCACAAGCGCGGGAGCCCCACAATGAGCAGTTCTTC
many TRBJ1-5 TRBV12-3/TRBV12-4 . CASSFLGQGNQPQHF TGTGCCAGCAGTTTTCTTGGCCAGGGCAATCAGCCCCAGCATTTT
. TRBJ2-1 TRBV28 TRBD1 CASSPWTGKGNEQFF TGTGCCAGCAGTCCTTGGACAGGGAAGGGCAATGAGCAGTTCTTC
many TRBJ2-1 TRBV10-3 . CAISEFVGGTSYNEQFF TGTGCCATCAGTGAGTTTGTGGGGGGAACCTCCTACAATGAGCAGTTCTTC
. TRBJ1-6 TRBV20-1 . CSAVAGGNNSPPHF .
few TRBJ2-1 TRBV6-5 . CASSPLAWDAYNEQFF TGTGCCAGCAGTCCCCTAGCGTGGGACGCATACAATGAGCAGTTCTTC
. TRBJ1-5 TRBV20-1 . CSARDRLGNQPQHF TGCAGTGCTAGAGACCGGCTCGGCAATCAGCCCCAGCATTTT
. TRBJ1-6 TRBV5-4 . CASSLSADSPPHF TGTGCCAGCAGCTTGTCGGCGGATTCACCCCCCCACTTT
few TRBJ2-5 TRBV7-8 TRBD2 CASSLLAAFGQETQYF TGTGCCAGCAGCTTACTAGCGGCATTCGGTCAAGAGACCCAGTACTTC